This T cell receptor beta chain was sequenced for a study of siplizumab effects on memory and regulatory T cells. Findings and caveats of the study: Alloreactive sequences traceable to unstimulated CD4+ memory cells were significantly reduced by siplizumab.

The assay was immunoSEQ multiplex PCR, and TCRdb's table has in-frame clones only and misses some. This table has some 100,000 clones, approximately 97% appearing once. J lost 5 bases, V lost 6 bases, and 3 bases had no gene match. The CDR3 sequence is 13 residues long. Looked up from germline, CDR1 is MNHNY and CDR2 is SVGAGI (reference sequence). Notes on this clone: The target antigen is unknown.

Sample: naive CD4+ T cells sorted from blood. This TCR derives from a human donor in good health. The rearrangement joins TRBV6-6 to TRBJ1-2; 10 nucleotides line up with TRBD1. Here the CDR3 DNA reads TGTGCCAGCAGCCGGACAGGGGGTTATGGCTACACCTTC. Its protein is CASSRTGGYGYTF.